This T cell receptor beta chain was profiled in a study of blood T cell repertoires in COVID-19. Background on the study: Samples representing acute and convalescent COVID-19 were sourced from the United States, Italy and Spain. Sources were T cells, B-cell-depleted T cells, or PBMCs; the material itself was cDNA or gDNA.

In germline, CDR1 is SGHDT, CDR2 YYEEEE. Trimming stripped 6 bases from V and 0 bases from J, with 16 bases between. This CDR3 region has 17 residues. This table comes from immunoSEQ multiplex PCR, and its TCRdb copy is limited to in-frame clones, with some not included. The table has fewer than 250,000 clones, around nine tenths seen once. V and J are TRBV5-6 and TRBJ1-6, with D perhaps TRBD1 (5 bases). The receptor's source is a woman aged 30 to 39 who had been exposed to COVID-19. The sequencing sample was made of PBMCs or T cells enriched from blood (not recorded which). This CDR3 is CASTQGARSSYNSPLHF. The CDR3 nucleotides read TGTGCCAGCACTCAAGGGGCGAGGAGCTCCTATAATTCACCCCTCCACTTT.